This T cell receptor (beta chain) derives from a study of Tregs in tolerant kidney transplant recipients. Generated by immunoSEQ multiplex PCR, the TCRdb table keeps only in-frame clones and is missing some. This sample carries about 15,000 clones, with about 4% going to the ten biggest clones. Note on this clone: The CDR3 goes on 3 residues after the read ends, and that part is filled in from the germline J gene.

This CDR3 has 15 residues. J gave up 1 base and V 8 bases, and 8 bases lay outside the gene matches. Mixed chimerism was transient after nonmyeloablative marrow transplants from related graft donors. The chain is built from TRBV23-1 and TRBJ2-1, with TRBD1 identical over 7 bases. TRBV23-1 is an ORF for which the function is uncertain. Sequencing was performed on CD4+ T cells from blood (PBMCs), taken 12 months after the transplant. The origin of this receptor is a human patient who received a combined kidney and bone marrow transplant. A share of the T cells may be of graft donor origin. The CDR3 loop is CASFRTGRSYNEQFF. The part of the CDR3 DNA that was read is TGCGCCAGCTTCCGGACAGGAAGGTCCTACAATGAG.